This T cell receptor beta chain was retrieved from a study of response to subunit inactivated influenza vaccine. The V and J ends lost 7 bases and 3 bases respectively, with 16 bases between them. Germline CDR1 reads SNHLY; CDR2 reads FYNNEI. The CDR3 is 14 amino acids. MiXCR, applied by TCRdb to the RT-PCR reads, yields one record per CDR3 protein. The sample has 180,000 or so distinct CDR3 sequences; about 12% are singletons. This sample also belongs to another study, concerning T cells expressing NK-cell markers. That work contributes: The authors made TCR beta cDNA libraries by 5'RACE template switching. This switching added a universal primer site and UMIs. These clonotypes, the leaders elsewhere, also led the CD3+CD56-NKG2C+ fraction in several donors.

The V call is TRBV2, the J call TRBJ2-7; D possibly corresponds to TRBD1 (6 bases). Material: CD8+ T cells sorted from PBMCs, obtained about 12 days after vaccination. The source is a man aged 50 or older who received an inactivated influenza vaccine. Here the CDR3 reads CASTPTDRNYEQYF. DNA of the CDR3: TGTGCCAGCACCCCTACCGACAGGAACTACGAGCAGTACTTC.